This TCR beta chain appears in the sequencing data of a study of T cell clones after liver transplantation. In germline, CDR1 is SGHTA, CDR2 FQGNSA. The CDR3 has 16 amino acids. V gave up 2 bases and J gave up 2 bases, with 13 bases separating them. Assay used: immunoSEQ multiplex PCR; TCRdb lists only in-frame clones, some missing. The sample includes about 75,000 clones, roughly 80% seen only once; the top ten take 2.1%. The chain recombines TRBV7-2 with TRBJ1-5; tentatively, D is TRBD1 (6 bases). The source is a human patient who received a liver transplant. Some T cells may originate from the graft donor. The input for sequencing was CD4+ T cells from blood, taken around 50 months after liver transplant. DNA of the CDR3: TGTGCCAGCAGCTTAAGGGGACAATCGGGCAATCAGCCCCAGCATTTT. This translates into CASSLRGQSGNQPQHF.